This record covers a single T cell receptor (beta chain). The antigen it binds to is not known. Per-nucleotide qualities are absent, and no much larger clonotype sits a single base away. These data come from a study of OX40 agonist ivuxolimab in advanced cancers. Notes on the research overall: Ivuxolimab was a fully human IgG2 agonistic monoclonal antibody targeting the costimulatory receptor OX40 (CD134). Partial responses were achieved by three dose-escalation patients, of whom one had hepatocellular carcinoma and two had cutaneous melanoma. Intravenous ivuxolimab was administered to patients every 2 weeks at six dose levels: 0.01, 0.1, 0.3, 1.5, 3 and 10 mg/kg. The dose-escalation cohort was 82.7% male with a mean age of about 60 years, ranging from 23 to 79. Of the roughly 54 patients in dose escalation, 19 had hepatocellular carcinoma, roughly 15 had melanoma, 9 had renal cell carcinoma and 9 had head and neck cancer. The paper reports the monotherapy dose-escalation portion (N of about 47 patients) of the phase I ivuxolimab trial. Prior anti-PD-1, anti-PD-L1 or anti-CTLA-4 therapy was permitted, and 40% of dose-escalation patients had received checkpoint inhibitors. The purpose of peripheral TCRbeta sequencing was to test whether ivuxolimab changed TCR sequence diversity and led to clonal T-cell expansion. The investigation overall reported the following: Clonal expansion of both CD4+ and CD8+ blood T cells was observed from baseline to week 6 at doses 0.1 to 3.0 mg/kg. On average, CD8+ T cells showed more expanded clones than CD4+ T cells after ivuxolimab. Partial responders in the 0.1-3.0 mg/kg groups had among the lowest normalized peripheral clonal expansion, especially among CD8+ T cells. Low levels of normalized T-cell clonal expansion were also seen in some patients who did not respond. Which antigens the clonally expanded peripheral T cells were specific for was not determined.

Genomic DNA was extracted from sorted cells for sequencing of the TCRbeta CDR3 region. The immunoSEQ Assay was used for sequencing of TCRbeta CDR3 regions. The table comes from immuneACCESS by way of TCRdb, which keeps in-frame sequences with V and J called. Part of the clones is missing from these tables; in studies checked, under half for an unresolved V gene and the rest for unknown reasons. Counted in this sample were approximately 41,000 clones; 85% to 90% of them appeared once. The ten most abundant clones make up roughly a third of the sample. The trial excluded patients who had a history of autoimmune disease or were on systemic immunosuppression. Peripheral blood for TCR sequencing was drawn from every dose cohort at baseline, at cycle 4 day 1 and at cycle 7 day 1. Samples came from an open-label, multicenter, first-in-human phase I dose-escalation trial of ivuxolimab. Adults with locally advanced or metastatic melanoma, renal cell, hepatocellular, or head and neck squamous cell carcinoma were enrolled in the trial. Before TCR sequencing, CD4+ and CD8+ T cells were separately sorted from peripheral blood.

Trimming removed 3 bases from V and 1 base from J, leaving 10 bases between the germline ends. The CDR3, from cysteine to phenylalanine, totals 14 residues. Solely the CDR3 DNA is kept, with 42 bases framed from the first base. Looking up the germline V gene (reference sequence) yields CDR1 LNHDA and CDR2 SQIVND. The sequencing here drew on CD4+ or CD8+ T cells sorted from blood, taken in a trial of the OX40 agonist ivuxolimab. This receptor chain uses TRBV19 and TRBJ2-7, with the D gene not clear enough to name. The receptor's source is an adult with an advanced solid tumor such as melanoma, head and neck, liver or kidney cancer. The sequenced DNA is TGTGCCAGTAGTATGAACGCAGGTTCCTACGAGCAGTACTTC. Protein translation: CASSMNAGSYEQYF.